These 12 T cell receptor beta chains originate from one sample sequenced in a study of T cells in narcolepsy. TCRdb keeps only in-frame clones here, not all; method: immunoSEQ multiplex PCR. The table lists around 42,000 clones, around 88% of them singletons. The material sequenced was CD45RA- memory CD4+ T cells from PBMCs. Receptors were obtained from a human donor with narcolepsy.

A single count supports this clone. For the CDR3, the DNA is TGTGCCAGCAGCTTAGGTGGGACAGCGGACAACATTCAGTACTTC. Translating gives CASSLGGTADNIQYF. V is TRBV11-3 and J is TRBJ2-4; TRBD1 matches at 7 bases. CDR3 length: 15 residues. From germline, CDR1 is SGHNT and CDR2 YENEEA. V trimming: 1 base; J trimming: 7 bases; junction bases outside the gene matches: 7.

The chain has TRBV28 and TRBJ1-1; D might be TRBD1 (5 bases). Trimming took 3 bases from V and 3 from J, leaving 17 bases between them. CDR3 length: 16 residues. CDR1 MDHEN and CDR2 SYDVKM come from the germline V gene. DNA of the CDR3: TGTGCCAGCAGTTTTCGGGTATGGCTACAGGACACTGAAGCTTTCTTT. Translated, it gives CASSFRVWLQDTEAFF. The full variable domain, its missing parts supplied by reference TRBV28 and TRBJ1-1, is DVKVTQSSRYLVKRTGEKVFLECVQDMDHENMFWYRQDPGLGLRLIYFSYDVKMKEKGDIPEGYSVSREKKERFSLILESASTNQTSMYLCASSFRVWLQDTEAFFGQGTRLTVV.

The chain combines TRBV15 with TRBJ2-1, with unresolved D. The CDR3 runs to 12 residues. Germline lookup yields CDR1 LNHNV and CDR2 YYDKDF (reference sequence). Trimming removed 3 bases at V and 5 bases at J, with 5 bases between. The CDR3 nucleotides are TGTGCCACCAGCAGGAATCACAATGAGCAGTTCTTC. Amino acid sequence: CATSRNHNEQFF.

The CDR3 DNA follows: TGTGCCAGCTCACCGCAAGAACAGGGGACCGGGGAGCTGTTTTTT. This encodes CASSPQEQGTGELFF. The chain has TRBV18 and TRBJ2-2; the match to TRBD1 covers 7 bases. After removal of 3 bases from V and 5 bases from J, the junction contained 6 bases not matched to a gene. This CDR3 spans 15 amino acids. The germline V gene encodes CDR1 KGHSH and CDR2 LQKENI.

This clone appeared once. The chain links TRBV18 to TRBJ2-3; 11 bases fit TRBD2. The V gene end was trimmed by 3 bases and the J gene end by 0 bases; junction bases not matched to a gene: 2. The CDR3 covers 16 residues. Germline CDR1 reads KGHSH; CDR2 reads LQKENI. The CDR3 loop reads CASSPRLAGSTDTQYF. The CDR3 DNA is TGTGCCAGCTCACCCCGACTAGCGGGGAGCACAGATACGCAGTATTTT.

This chain connects TRBV5-4 to TRBJ1-1, with 7 bases fitting TRBD1. This CDR3 region has 15 residues. The germline gives CDR1 SGHNT, CDR2 YYREEE (reference sequence). The ends lost 4 bases at V and 0 bases at J; junction bases unmatched: 6. CDR3 protein: CASSQGGVMNTEAFF. The CDR3 DNA reads TGTGCCAGCAGCCAGGGGGGGGTCATGAACACTGAAGCTTTCTTT.

V usage is TRBV7-9 and J usage is TRBJ2-5; 7 bases are a match to TRBD2. J lost 5 bases, V lost 1 base, and 4 bases had no gene match. There are 14 residues in the CDR3. CDR1 is SEHNR, CDR2 FQNEAQ, per germline (reference sequence). CDR3 sequence reads: CASSLEAGGETQYF. The CDR3, as DNA: TGTGCCAGCAGCTTAGAAGCCGGGGGGGAGACCCAGTACTTC.

In DNA form, the CDR3 reads TGTGCCAGTTCCCGGGCACGCTCCTACGAGCAGTACTTC. It translates to CASSRARSYEQYF. The chain recombines TRBV19 with TRBJ2-5, with unresolved D. The J call is uncertain, as TRBJ2-7 better fits the DNA end. Per germline, CDR1 LNHDA and CDR2 SQIVND (reference sequence). The CDR3 is 13 residues long.

This clone occurred once. This specimen includes other DNA sequences encoding the same CDR3. The V call is TRBV19, the J call TRBJ1-1, with D unresolved. Trimming shortened V by 4 bases and J by 8 bases, and 8 bases separated the two germline ends. The CDR3 has 11 amino acids. Germline-derived CDR1 and CDR2 are LNHDA and SQIVND (reference sequence). The CDR3 region is CASSTQSEAFF. DNA of the CDR3: TGTGCCAGTAGTACACAGTCAGAAGCTTTCTTT.

Turning to this clone: Relative to the germline gene, one junction end is altered; a read error may explain this. The V and J genes are TRBV6-1 and TRBJ2-1; a possible D gene is TRBD1 (7 bases). CDR1 is MNHNS, CDR2 SASEGT, per germline. The CDR3 loop spans 16 amino acids. CDR3 bases: TGTGCCAGCCGTGAAAATCGACAGGGAAGGGGGGATGAGCAGTTCTTC. Protein product: CASRENRQGRGDEQFF.

The chain couples TRBV19 to TRBJ1-2; 12 bases are a match to TRBD1. The CDR3 runs to 16 residues. Per the germline V gene, CDR1 is LNHDA and CDR2 is SQIVND (reference sequence). J was trimmed by 7 bases and V by 5 bases; bases with no gene match: 11. The CDR3 spells CASSSRPGQGAGGYTF. CDR3 DNA sequence: TGTGCCAGTAGTTCCCGTCCGGGACAGGGGGCGGGTGGCTACACCTTC.

The chain joins TRBV27 to TRBJ2-3, with a tentative D call TRBD1 (7 bases). CDR3 length: 19 residues. The germline gives CDR1 MNHEY, CDR2 SMNVEV (reference sequence). V was clipped by 1 base and J by 0 bases, with 20 bases between them. The CDR3: CASSLWGDSEQISTDTQYF. The CDR3 DNA reads TGTGCCAGCAGTTTATGGGGGGACAGTGAACAAATTAGCACAGATACGCAGTATTTT.